Listed below are T cell receptor beta chains from one sample, sequenced in a study of blood T cell repertoires in COVID-19. Profiling relied on immunoSEQ multiplex PCR, and the TCRdb table lists in-frame clones only, not all of them. The sample shows about 270,000 clones, around 90% of them seen only once. Sequences were obtained from PBMCs or T cells enriched from blood (not recorded which). These receptors originate from a woman in her 30s with acute COVID-19. Both conserved end residues are part of each CDR3. Each record gives: clone size, D gene, V gene, CDR3 length, J gene, CDR3 protein, CDR3 DNA. The D gene is left open where the match is weak. The listing skips clone size in some rows; elsewhere it reads once, few, many or a size class.

>-|TRBD2|TRBV6-9|20|TRBJ2-3
CASSSGRVGTSGLSTDTQYF
TGTGCCAGCAGTTCTGGAAGGGTTGGGACTAGCGGTCTTAGCACAGATACGCAGTATTTT
>-|TRBD1|TRBV29-1|14|TRBJ2-3
CSAEGTDSTDTQYF
TGCAGCGCCGAGGGGACAGATAGCACAGATACGCAGTATTTT
>-|-|TRBV5-1|14|TRBJ1-1
CASSRYGGNTEAFF
TGCGCCAGCAGCAGGTACGGGGGGAACACTGAAGCTTTCTTT
>-|-|TRBV28|15|TRBJ1-1
CASTQGGAGDTEAFF
TGTGCCAGCACCCAAGGGGGGGCGGGGGACACTGAAGCTTTCTTT
>-|-|TRBV12-3/TRBV12-4|12|TRBJ1-5
CASSLTNQPQHF
TGTGCCAGCAGTTTAACAAATCAGCCCCAGCATTTT
>-|TRBD2|TRBV4-2|18|TRBJ2-2
CASSQGTSANANTGELFF
TGTGCCAGCAGCCAAGGGACTAGCGCGAACGCGAACACCGGGGAGCTGTTTTTT
>-|TRBD2|TRBV5-1|14|TRBJ2-7
CASSPGLGLYEQYF
TGCGCCAGCAGCCCGGGACTAGGCCTATACGAGCAGTACTTC
>-|TRBD1|TRBV29-1|11|TRBJ1-1
CSGMTGVEAFF
TGCAGCGGCATGACAGGGGTTGAAGCTTTCTTT
>-|-|TRBV19|14|TRBJ2-1
CASSEDSDNNEQFF
TGTGCCAGTAGCGAAGACAGCGACAACAATGAGCAGTTCTTC
>-|-|TRBV28|14|TRBJ2-2
CASSFVAVTGELFF
TGTGCCAGCAGTTTCGTGGCGGTCACCGGGGAGCTGTTTTTT
>-|-|TRBV19|16|TRBJ1-5
CASRNVQESVHQPQHF
TGTGCCAGTAGAAACGTACAGGAGAGTGTTCATCAGCCCCAGCATTTT
>-|-|TRBV12-3/TRBV12-4|13|TRBJ2-7
CASSFSGTYEQYF
TGTGCCAGCAGTTTCTCCGGGACCTACGAGCAGTACTTC
>-|TRBD2|TRBV3-1/TRBV3-2|16|TRBJ2-7
CASSRMRASGATGQYF
TGTGCCAGCAGCCGTATGCGGGCTAGCGGAGCCACGGGGCAGTACTTC
>-|TRBD1|TRBV2|20|TRBJ1-2
CASSEGRYPGTDKELYGYTF
TGTGCCAGCAGTGAAGGACGGTACCCCGGGACAGACAAGGAACTATATGGCTACACCTTC
>-|-|TRBV7-9|12|TRBJ1-1
CASRRETFEAFF
TGTGCCAGCCGACGGGAGACATTTGAAGCTTTCTTT
>-|-|TRBV14|14|TRBJ1-1
CASSQGGFNTEAFF
TGTGCCAGCAGCCAAGGAGGGTTTAACACTGAAGCTTTCTTT
>-|-|TRBV4-2|16|TRBJ1-4
CASSQNPQDGNEKLFF
TGTGCCAGCAGCCAGAACCCCCAGGATGGTAATGAAAAACTGTTTTTT
>-|TRBD1|TRBV28|14|TRBJ2-3
CASSLDRRTDTQYF
TGTGCCAGCAGTTTGGACAGGCGGACAGATACGCAGTATTTT
>-|-|TRBV29-1|16|TRBJ2-1
CSVEAPDSYAYNEQFF
TGCAGCGTTGAAGCCCCCGACAGTTACGCCTACAATGAGCAGTTCTTC
>once|-|TRBV9|14|TRBJ2-1
CASSRNGLANEQFF
TGTGCCAGCAGCCGAAATGGACTGGCGAATGAGCAGTTCTTC
>-|-|TRBV7-2|14|TRBJ2-3
CASSKSSRKDTQYF
TGTGCCAGCAGCAAGTCCTCCAGGAAAGATACGCAGTATTTT
>-|TRBD1|TRBV15|16|TRBJ2-1
CATSRGTGADYNEQFF
TGTGCCACCAGCAGAGGTACAGGGGCCGACTACAATGAGCAGTTCTTC
>-|TRBD2|TRBV3-1/TRBV3-2|16|TRBJ2-3
CASSQYPGGRTDTQYF
TGTGCCAGCAGCCAATATCCGGGAGGGAGGACAGATACGCAGTATTTT